Below are 26 T cell receptor beta chains sequenced from a single sample in a study of cytomegalovirus exposure and HLA in healthy donors. PCR employed 60 Vbeta and 13 Jbeta primers. TCRdb's copy holds only in-frame clones and misses some; the assay was immunoSEQ multiplex PCR. This sample has under 150,000 clones, with 65% to 90% found just once. The sequenced material came from PBMCs. The receptors come from a man younger than 35 in good health and CMV-seronegative.

V and J are TRBV7-3 and TRBJ1-2; 9 bases line up with TRBD1. Germline V gives CDR1 SGHTA, CDR2 FQGTGA. V dropped 1 base and J dropped 8; count of bases not matched to a gene: 8. The CDR3 totals 15 residues. CDR3 sequence (DNA): TGTGCCAGCAGCTTAATGGGACAGGGATTTGAGGGCTACACCTTC. Translated, it gives CASSLMGQGFEGYTF.

This clone was seen a handful of times. This rearrangement joins TRBV10-3 to TRBJ2-2; 8 positions agree with TRBD1. CDR1 and CDR2 (germline): ENHRY, SYGVKD. This CDR3 region has 16 residues. J lost 2 bases, V lost 4 bases, and 6 bases had no gene match. The CDR3 DNA reads as TGTGCCATCAGTGCCGGGACAGGCCTTAACACCGGGGAGCTGTTTTTT. Translation gives CAISAGTGLNTGELFF.

This sequence joins TRBV30 and TRBJ1-5; 9 bases map to TRBD1. CDR1 is GTSNPN and CDR2 is SVGIG in the germline V gene (reference sequence). The V segment lost 2 bases and the J segment 6 bases; nucleotides outside the gene matches: 8. The CDR3 sequence is 15 residues long. The CDR3 DNA is TGTGCCTGGAGTCTGTTACAGGGGGCGGGTCAGCCCCAGCATTTT. Its translation: CAWSLLQGAGQPQHF.

The chain uses TRBV27 and TRBJ1-5; 7 bases are shared with TRBD1. The CDR3 has 13 residues. CDR1 is MNHEY and CDR2 is SMNVEV in the germline V gene (reference sequence). Trimming removed 6 bases from V and 4 bases from J; junction bases left unmatched: 3. The CDR3 sequence is CASSRQGNQPQHF. CDR3 DNA: TGTGCCAGCAGCCGACAGGGAAATCAGCCCCAGCATTTT.

In its sample, this clone was seen once. The rearrangement uses TRBV2 and TRBJ2-7, with 11 bases matching TRBD2. Trimming at V came to 6 bases and at J to 2 bases, leaving 18 bases not matched to a gene. Germline V CDR1 and CDR2: SNHLY, FYNNEI. The CDR3 runs 19 residues. CDR3 loop: CASRARSAPGLAVAYEQYF. The CDR3 bases are TGTGCCAGCAGAGCAAGATCCGCCCCGGGACTAGCGGTCGCCTACGAGCAGTACTTC.

This chain joins TRBV9 and TRBJ2-3; D is perhaps TRBD2 (7 bases). Germline loops: CDR1 SGDLS, CDR2 YYNGEE. The length of the CDR3 is 16 residues. V lost 4 bases, J lost 4 bases, and 19 bases lay in between. CDR3 nucleotides: TGTGCCAGCAGCTCCTGGGAGGGGGGGGCCGCAGATACGCAGTATTTT. The encoded protein is CASSSWEGGAADTQYF. The full variable domain, its missing parts supplied by reference TRBV9 and TRBJ2-3, is DSGVTQTPKHLITATGQRVTLRCSPRSGDLSVYWYQQSLDQGLQFLIQYYNGEERAKGNILERFSAQQFPDLHSELNLSSLELGDSALYFCASSSWEGGAADTQYFGPGTRLTVL.

This clone was seen a single time. The chain is built from TRBV7-9 and TRBJ1-1, with TRBD1 matching 9 bases. Germline CDR1 is SEHNR and CDR2 is FQNEAQ (reference sequence). This CDR3 is 14 amino acids long. V shed 2 bases, J shed 3 bases, and the junction held 1 base outside the gene matches. CDR3 DNA sequence: TGTGCCAGCAGCTTATACAGGGGGCACACTGAAGCTTTCTTT. Translating gives CASSLYRGHTEAFF.

The chain's CDR3 is CASWGGRDTQYF. CDR3 bases: TGTGCCAGTTGGGGGGGGCGGGATACGCAGTATTTT. The chain recombines TRBV27 with TRBJ2-3, with a tentative D call TRBD2 (7 bases). The CDR3 spans 12 residues. CDR1 is MNHEY and CDR2 is SMNVEV in the germline V gene (reference sequence). V was clipped by 9 bases and J by 6 bases, with 13 bases between them.

The chain joins TRBV30 to TRBJ2-7; D remains ambiguous. This CDR3 has 12 amino acids. V was clipped by 3 bases and J by 0 bases, with 6 bases between them. Germline CDR1 is GTSNPN and CDR2 is SVGIG (reference sequence). CDR3 sequence (DNA): TGTGCCTGGAGGGCAGGCTCCTACGAGCAGTACTTC. Translated, it gives CAWRAGSYEQYF.

V usage is TRBV5-4 and J usage is TRBJ2-3; TRBD1 agrees at 7 bases. The CDR3 loop spans 15 amino acids. Trimming removed 4 bases from V and 4 bases from J; junction bases left unmatched: 9. Germline V gene sequence: CDR1 SGHNT, CDR2 YYREEE (reference sequence). In nucleotides, the CDR3 is TGTGCCAGCAGCCCCAACAGGGGTTCATCAGATACGCAGTATTTT. Its translation is CASSPNRGSSDTQYF.

The chain recombines TRBV28 with TRBJ2-5; 7 bases fit TRBD1. Germline CDR1 reads MDHEN; CDR2 reads SYDVKM. This CDR3 has 14 residues. The J segment lost 6 bases and the V segment lost 7 bases, leaving 11 bases of the junction unmatched. The CDR3 reads CASIDRDDRKTQYF. DNA of the CDR3: TGTGCCAGCATCGACAGGGATGACCGGAAGACCCAGTACTTC.

The rearrangement links TRBV4-1 to TRBJ1-4; tentatively, D is TRBD1 (6 bases). CDR1 is MGHRA and CDR2 is YSYEKL in the germline V gene. The ends were cut back, 4 bases at V and 8 bases at J, with 14 bases in the middle. CDR3 length: 14 residues. CDR3 in DNA: TGCGCCAGCAGCCCCTTGGGAGGGGGGGAAAAACTGTTTTTT. It yields the protein CASSPLGGGEKLFF.

The chain links TRBV7-8 to TRBJ1-2; 8 nucleotides match TRBD1. From germline, CDR1 is SGHVS and CDR2 FQNEAQ. With 7 bases clipped from V and 6 bases from J, the junction kept 10 bases outside the gene matches. This CDR3 spans 14 amino acids. The CDR3 DNA reads TGTGCCAGCACCCGAACCCCGACAGGGGATGGCTACACCTTC. Its protein product is CASTRTPTGDGYTF.

This clone was seen once. The rearrangement joins TRBV5-4 to TRBJ1-1, with D possibly being TRBD1 (5 bases). The CDR3 is 13 amino acids. Trimming shortened V by 4 bases and J by 4 bases, and 11 bases separated the two germline ends. Looked up from germline, CDR1 is SGHNT and CDR2 is YYREEE (reference sequence). The CDR3 here is CASSPQGGTEAFF. The DNA for the CDR3 is TGTGCCAGCAGCCCGCAGGGCGGCACTGAAGCTTTCTTT.

V and J are TRBV7-9 and TRBJ1-1; TRBD1 agrees at 8 bases. This CDR3 comprises 14 residues. CDR1 SEHNR and CDR2 FQNEAQ come from the germline V gene (reference sequence). Trimming removed 2 bases from V and 6 bases from J; junction bases left unmatched: 5. The CDR3: CASSLPQGGSEAFF. The CDR3 coding sequence is TGTGCCAGCAGCTTACCACAGGGGGGGTCTGAAGCTTTCTTT.

J is TRBJ1-5 and V is TRBV20-1; D is unresolved. This CDR3 is built from 10 residues. The V end was cut by 6 bases, the J end by 6 bases, with 6 bases between. CDR1 DFQATT and CDR2 SNEGSKA come from the germline V gene (reference sequence). The CDR3 DNA sequence: TGCAGTGCCCCCGGTCAGCCCCAGCATTTT. It codes for CSAPGQPQHF.

This clone was recorded only once. The chain carries TRBV9 and TRBJ2-1; TRBD2 matches at 7 bases. The CDR3 is 16 amino acids. Germline V gives CDR1 SGDLS, CDR2 YYNGEE. V lost 0 bases to trimming and J lost 0 bases; unmatched junction nucleotides: 3. Here the CDR3 reads CASSVGGGSSYNEQFF. The CDR3 nucleotides are TGTGCCAGCAGCGTAGGGGGGGGAAGCTCCTACAATGAGCAGTTCTTC.

In DNA, the CDR3 is TGTGCCAGCAGTCGGGATCCCACAGATACGCAGTATTTT. Translating it yields CASSRDPTDTQYF. This rearrangement joins TRBV6-1 to TRBJ2-3; maybe TRBD2 (5 bases). CDR3 length: 13 amino acids. CDR1 and CDR2 from the germline V gene are MNHNS and SASEGT. Trimming shortened V by 5 bases and J by 2 bases, and 8 bases separated the two germline ends.

This clone showed up just once. V usage is TRBV2 and J usage is TRBJ2-1, with D possibly TRBD1 on 6 matching bases. The CDR3 length is 15 residues. Germline V lookup: CDR1 SNHLY, CDR2 FYNNEI. V was clipped by 7 bases and J by 5 bases, with 18 bases between them. The CDR3, as DNA: TGTGCCAGCACCAGGGGAGCAGGGGAAGACAATGAGCAGTTCTTC. Translation: CASTRGAGEDNEQFF.

V gene TRBV6-1 combines with J gene TRBJ2-3; the match to TRBD1 covers 7 bases. The germline V gene has CDR1 MNHNS and CDR2 SASEGT. This CDR3 comprises 16 residues. V lost 4 bases, J lost 7 bases, and 14 bases stayed unmatched. The CDR3 protein is CASSVSRDSPPHTQYF. The CDR3, as DNA: TGTGCCAGCAGTGTAAGCCGGGACAGCCCTCCTCATACGCAGTATTTT.

V and J are TRBV9 and TRBJ1-1, with 9 bases identical to TRBD1. Germline V gene sequence: CDR1 SGDLS, CDR2 YYNGEE. Germline trimming cut 7 bases from V and 7 bases from J; bases unmatched to any gene: 17. This CDR3 spans 16 amino acids. CDR3 protein: CASEPADRGLTDEAFF. In nucleotides, the CDR3 is TGTGCCAGCGAGCCTGCGGACAGGGGCCTTACAGATGAAGCTTTCTTT.

The V and J genes are TRBV30 and TRBJ1-2; D gene uncertain. Between the trimmed V and J ends, which lost 5 bases and 6 bases, there was a span of 7 bases. Germline CDR1 and CDR2: GTSNPN and SVGIG (reference sequence). The CDR3 is made up of 10 amino acids. The chain's CDR3 is CAWRRDGYTF. CDR3 nucleotides: TGTGCCTGGCGACGGGATGGCTACACCTTC. Full variable domain (outside the CDR3, taken from reference TRBV30 and TRBJ1-2): SQTIHQWPATLVQPVGSPLSLECTVEGTSNPNLYWYRQAAGRGLQLLFYSVGIGQISSEVPQNLSASRPQDRQFILSSKKLLLSDSGFYLCAWRRDGYTFGSGTRLTVV.

The V and J genes are TRBV6-5 and TRBJ1-1, with no clear D. Germline V gene lookup returns CDR1 MNHEY and CDR2 SVGAGI. The CDR3 extends over 15 amino acids. The V and J ends lost 6 bases and 4 bases respectively, with 18 bases between them. DNA for the CDR3: TGTGCCAGCAGGAAGATAAAGGTGGGGAGCACTGAAGCTTTCTTT. Encoded protein: CASRKIKVGSTEAFF.

The chain links TRBV11-2 to TRBJ1-2, with a possible D match to TRBD1 (6 bases). The CDR3 is made up of 15 amino acids. Germline lookup yields CDR1 SGHAT and CDR2 FQNNGV. V was trimmed by 2 bases and J by 6 bases, leaving 16 bases between them. The CDR3 DNA is TGTGCCAGCAGCTTACCTTTAATATCAGGGGATGGCTACACCTTC. Translation: CASSLPLISGDGYTF.

The DNA of the CDR3 is TGTGCCGGAGGGAGGAATAATGAAAAACTGTTTTTT. It yields the protein CAGGRNNEKLFF. The chain has TRBV6-1 and TRBJ1-4; D not resolved. The CDR3 length is 12 residues. Germline V gives CDR1 MNHNS, CDR2 SASEGT. V lost 11 bases and J 4 bases, leaving 11 bases between the germline ends.

The CDR3 nucleotides read TGTGCCACCAGCAGCCGGGACAGCAAGCAGTTCTTC. Residues: CATSSRDSKQFF. The rearrangement uses TRBV15 and TRBJ2-1, with TRBD1 matching 7 bases. J lost 11 bases, V lost 3 bases, and 4 bases had no gene match. CDR1 LNHNV and CDR2 YYDKDF come from the germline V gene (reference sequence). The CDR3 covers 12 residues.